These T cell receptor beta chains were read from a single sample in a study of beta chain features in type 1 diabetes. The table came from immunoSEQ multiplex PCR; TCRdb's copy has only in-frame clones and leaves some out. Of under 250,000 clones listed, 25% to 30% were seen once; the top ten hold 3.5% to 4%. The sample comprised central memory CD4+ T cells from blood. Receptor source: a young man in good health. CDR3s include the opening cysteine and the closing phenylalanine or tryptophan. D genes are given only for firm matches. Clone size appears in some rows only: once, few, many, or a class for an expanded clone.

clone_size	v_call	j_call	d_call	cdr3_nt	cdr3_aa
few	TRBV7-8	TRBJ2-3	TRBD2	TGTGCCAGCAGCTTAAAGCGGGGGGGAGCGGATACGCAGTATTTT	CASSLKRGGADTQYF
once	TRBV10-3	TRBJ2-7	TRBD2	TGTGCCATCAGGGCTAGCGGGGGAAGGAGCGAGCAGTACTTC	CAIRASGGRSEQYF
.	TRBV9	TRBJ2-1	TRBD2	TGTGCCAGCAGCCCTGAGCCGGGACTAGCGGGATATGAGCAGTTCTTC	CASSPEPGLAGYEQFF
few	TRBV29-1	TRBJ1-4	.	TGCAGCGCCCTAGGCGGAACAGATAATGAAAAACTGTTTTTT	CSALGGTDNEKLFF
few	TRBV19	TRBJ1-2	.	TGTGCCAGTACCACGTGGGACAATCGCTATGGCTACACCTTC	CASTTWDNRYGYTF
.	TRBV15	TRBJ2-7	.	TGTGCCACCAGCAGAGCTGGCTACGAGCAGTACTTC	CATSRAGYEQYF
few	TRBV29-1	TRBJ2-5	.	.	CSTQYFQETQYF
.	TRBV5-6	TRBJ2-7	.	TGTGCCAGCAGCCCCCGCCTCGACTCCTACGAGCAGTACTTC	CASSPRLDSYEQYF
few	TRBV6-6	TRBJ2-2	.	TGTGCCAGCAGTTATACAGTACCCACCGGGGAGCTGTTTTTT	CASSYTVPTGELFF
.	TRBV12-5	TRBJ2-7	.	TGTGCTAGTGAGATGTACGAGCAGTACTTC	CASEMYEQYF
.	TRBV4-3	TRBJ2-5	TRBD1	TGCGCCAGCAGCCAGGGACAGTACCAAGAGACCCAGTACTTC	CASSQGQYQETQYF
few	TRBV6-6	TRBJ2-7	TRBD1	TGTGCCAGCAGTCTTGACAGGGTTGGCGAGCAGTACTTC	CASSLDRVGEQYF
few	TRBV7-9	TRBJ1-2	TRBD1	TGTGCCAGCAGCACCACCGGACAGGAAATTGGCTACACCTTC	CASSTTGQEIGYTF
.	TRBV7-2	TRBJ2-5	TRBD2	TGTGCCAGCAGCTTAAAGACTAGCGGAGGGGGGACCCAGTACTTC	CASSLKTSGGGTQYF
.	TRBV30	TRBJ1-5	.	TGTGCCTGGAGTTTGAGTGGCAATCAGCCCCAGCATTTT	CAWSLSGNQPQHF
few	TRBV30	TRBJ1-2	.	TGTGCCTGGGCTTCCGGGCCCGACTATGGCTACACCTTC	CAWASGPDYGYTF
few	TRBV2	TRBJ2-5	TRBD1	TGTGCCAGCAGAACTACAGGGGAAGAGACCCAGTACTTC	CASRTTGEETQYF
.	TRBV19	TRBJ2-3	.	TGTGCCAGTAGTCCCAACTTTCAGGGACTCACAGATACGCAGTATTTT	CASSPNFQGLTDTQYF
few	TRBV2	TRBJ2-1	.	TGTGCCAGCAGCTCCTCAGTTGCCCATGAGCAGTTCTTC	CASSSSVAHEQFF
.	TRBV7-9	TRBJ2-3	.	TGTGCCAGCAGGGGCTTAGAGGTCGAGCAGTATTTT	CASRGLEVEQYF
.	TRBV6-1	TRBJ1-5	.	TGTGCCGGGGGGAGTAAATACAATCAGCCCCAGCATTTT	CAGGSKYNQPQHF
few	TRBV23-1	TRBJ2-2	.	TGCGCCAGCAGTCAAAGCGAGAGTAACACCGGGGAGCTGTTTTTT	CASSQSESNTGELFF
.	TRBV29-1	TRBJ2-3	.	TGCAGCGTTGTCGAGGGGGGCCGCGGCACAGATACGCAGTATTTT	CSVVEGGRGTDTQYF
few	TRBV15	TRBJ2-1	TRBD2	TGTGCCACCATCCGAGCGGGAAGCTCCTACAATGAGCAGTTCTTC	CATIRAGSSYNEQFF
few	TRBV11-2	TRBJ2-1	.	TGTGCCAGCAGCTCCGAGGCACAGGGACTTTCGCAGTTCTTC	CASSSEAQGLSQFF
.	TRBV7-9	TRBJ2-7	.	TGTGCCAGCAGCTCCATACGGGCGCCAGACTCCTACGAGCAGTACTTC	CASSSIRAPDSYEQYF
few	TRBV7-9	TRBJ2-3	.	TGTGCCAGCAGCTTTCAAGAGGGTACGCAGTATTTT	CASSFQEGTQYF
.	TRBV7-8	TRBJ2-7	.	TGTGCCAGCAGCCGCGACAGGTTCTACGAGCAGTACTTC	CASSRDRFYEQYF
.	TRBV7-8	TRBJ2-1	TRBD1	TGTGCCAGCAGCCCGCCGACAGGGGCCTACAATGAGCAGTTCTTC	CASSPPTGAYNEQFF
few	TRBV11-2	TRBJ2-1	.	TGTGCCAGCAGCCCCCAAGCCAATGAGCAGTTCTTC	CASSPQANEQFF
.	TRBV5-1	TRBJ1-1	TRBD1	TGCGCCAGCAGCTGGGGGACAGCGCCGAACACTGAAGCTTTCTTT	CASSWGTAPNTEAFF
few	TRBV29-1	TRBJ1-1	TRBD1	TGCAGCGTTTCCGGGACAGGGGTTGAAGCTTTCTTT	CSVSGTGVEAFF
.	TRBV6-1	TRBJ2-5	.	TGTGCCAGCAGAGTAAGCCTTCTGTACCAAGAGACCCAGTACTTC	CASRVSLLYQETQYF
.	TRBV7-2	TRBJ2-6	.	TGTGCCAGCAACTCAGGGACTGGGGCCAACGTCCTGACTTTC	CASNSGTGANVLTF
.	TRBV30	TRBJ2-2	.	TGTGCCTGGAGCCCCAGGGGAACCGGGGAGCTGTTTTTT	CAWSPRGTGELFF
.	TRBV25-1	TRBJ2-3	TRBD2	TGTGCCAGCAGTGACCCAGGACTAGCCCGAGATACGCAGTATTTT	CASSDPGLARDTQYF
.	TRBV28	TRBJ2-2	.	TGTGCCAGCAGTTTATCCGGCCCGAACACCGGGGAGCTGTTTTTT	CASSLSGPNTGELFF
few	TRBV7-2	TRBJ2-1	TRBD2	TGTGCCAGCAGGCCCCCTACTAGCGGGGGCTACAATGAGCAGTTCTTC	CASRPPTSGGYNEQFF
.	TRBV18	TRBJ2-7	.	TGTGCCAGCTCACCACCACAAGGTGGGTCGGTTGGGGAGCAGTACTTC	CASSPPQGGSVGEQYF
few	TRBV9	TRBJ2-2	TRBD2	TGTGCCAGCAGCGTAGTAGGCGGGGGGGCCATCCCCGGGGAGCTGTTTTTT	CASSVVGGGAIPGELFF
few	TRBV25-1	TRBJ1-1	.	TGTGCCAGCAGTGAATTAGCGAACACTGAAGCTTTCTTT	CASSELANTEAFF
once	TRBV7-2	TRBJ1-1	.	TGTGCCAGCAGCTTAGAAACGCCACCGGAAGGGGAAGCTTTCTTT	CASSLETPPEGEAFF
.	TRBV7-2	TRBJ2-1	.	TGTGCCAGCAGCTTAGCTAAGGAGTTTGAGCAGTTCTTC	CASSLAKEFEQFF
.	TRBV2	TRBJ2-7	.	TGTGCCAGCAGGGCTAGCGTTTCCTACGAGCAGTACTTC	CASRASVSYEQYF
.	TRBV29-1	TRBJ1-1	TRBD1	TGCAGCGTTGAAGAGGGACAGGGGCTTGCTTTCTTT	CSVEEGQGLAFF
few	TRBV4-3	TRBJ2-3	.	TGCGCCAGCAGCCAAGAAGTCAGCGGCTCCATACCCTATACGCAGTATTTT	CASSQEVSGSIPYTQYF
few	TRBV30	TRBJ1-4	TRBD1	TGTGCCTGGAGTGGGACAGGGGGAAAGGGTGAAAAACTGTTTTTT	CAWSGTGGKGEKLFF
many	TRBV6-6	TRBJ2-5	.	TGTGCCAGCAGCAACGTAGGACGGGGCGACGGGACCCAGTACTTC	CASSNVGRGDGTQYF